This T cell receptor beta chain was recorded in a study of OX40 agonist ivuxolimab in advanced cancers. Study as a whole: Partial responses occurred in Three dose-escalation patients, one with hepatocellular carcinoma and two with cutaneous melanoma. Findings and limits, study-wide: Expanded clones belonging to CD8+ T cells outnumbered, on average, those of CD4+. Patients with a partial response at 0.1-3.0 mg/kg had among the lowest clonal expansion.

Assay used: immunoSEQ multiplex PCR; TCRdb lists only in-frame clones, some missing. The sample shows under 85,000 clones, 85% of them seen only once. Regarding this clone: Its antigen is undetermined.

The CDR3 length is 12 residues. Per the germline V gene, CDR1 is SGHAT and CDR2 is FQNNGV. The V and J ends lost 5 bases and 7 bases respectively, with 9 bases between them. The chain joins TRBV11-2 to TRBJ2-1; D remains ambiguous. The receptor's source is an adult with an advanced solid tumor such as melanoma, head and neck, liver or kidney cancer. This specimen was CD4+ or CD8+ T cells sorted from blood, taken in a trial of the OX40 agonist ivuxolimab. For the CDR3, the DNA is TGTGCCAGCAGCCAGAGTAGAAATGAGCAGTTCTTC. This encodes CASSQSRNEQFF. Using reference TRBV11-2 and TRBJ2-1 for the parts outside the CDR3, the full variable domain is EAGVAQSPRYKIIEKRQSVAFWCNPISGHATLYWYQQILGQGPKLLIQFQNNGVVDDSQLPKDRFSAERLKGVDSTLKIQPAKLEDSAVYLCASSQSRNEQFFGPGTRLTVL.